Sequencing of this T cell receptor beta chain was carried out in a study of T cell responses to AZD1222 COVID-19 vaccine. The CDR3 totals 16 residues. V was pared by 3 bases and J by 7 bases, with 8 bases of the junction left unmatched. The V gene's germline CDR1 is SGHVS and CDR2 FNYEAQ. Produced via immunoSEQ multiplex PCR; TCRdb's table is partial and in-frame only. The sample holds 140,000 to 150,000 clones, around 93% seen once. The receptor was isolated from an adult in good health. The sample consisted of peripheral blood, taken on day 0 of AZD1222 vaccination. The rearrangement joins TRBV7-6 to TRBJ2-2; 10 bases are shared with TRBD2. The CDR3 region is CASSFIAGGYNGELFF. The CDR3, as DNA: TGTGCCAGCAGCTTTATAGCGGGAGGATATAACGGGGAGCTGTTTTTT.